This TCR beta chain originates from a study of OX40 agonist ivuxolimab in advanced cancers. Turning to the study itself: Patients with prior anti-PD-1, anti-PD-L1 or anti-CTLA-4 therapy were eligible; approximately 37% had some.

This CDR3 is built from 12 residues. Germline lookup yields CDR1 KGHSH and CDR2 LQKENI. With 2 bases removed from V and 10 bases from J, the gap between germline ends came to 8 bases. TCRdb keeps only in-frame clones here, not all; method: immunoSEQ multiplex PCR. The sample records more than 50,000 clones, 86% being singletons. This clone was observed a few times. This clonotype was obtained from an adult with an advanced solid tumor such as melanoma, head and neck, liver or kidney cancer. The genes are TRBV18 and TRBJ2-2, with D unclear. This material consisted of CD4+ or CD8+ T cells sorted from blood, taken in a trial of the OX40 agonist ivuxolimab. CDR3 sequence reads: CASSPSPLELFF. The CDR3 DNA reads TGTGCCAGCTCACCATCCCCCTTGGAGCTGTTTTTT. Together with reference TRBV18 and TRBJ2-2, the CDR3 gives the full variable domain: NAGVMQNPRHLVRRRGQEARLRCSPMKGHSHVYWYRQLPEEGLKFMVYLQKENIIDESGMPKERFSAEFPKEGPSILRIQQVVRGDSAAYFCASSPSPLELFFGEGSRLTVL.